This T cell receptor (beta chain) was identified during a study of blood T cell repertoires in COVID-19. Study in general: T cells, B-cell-depleted T cells, or PBMCs provided the cDNA or gDNA that served as material.

The germline V gene encodes CDR1 MDHEN and CDR2 SYDVKM. The CDR3 runs 15 residues. V was trimmed by 2 bases and J by 0 bases, leaving 8 bases between them. As processed by the authors: Amplification of reference gene primers was used by the study to estimate nucleated cell counts. Data came from immunoSEQ multiplex PCR; TCRdb stores just in-frame clones and leaves some out. The DNA gave D and trimming, while V, J and clone size come from that table. The data contain tens of thousands of clones, about 85% of them seen just once; the ten biggest clones take up 10% to 13%. The origin of this receptor is a human donor in a cohort sampled during active COVID-19. The sample consisted of peripheral blood. The genes are TRBV28 and TRBJ1-3; D may be TRBD1 (6 bases). CDR3 in DNA: TGTGCCAGCAGTTTAGTCAGGGGCTCTGGAAACACCATATATTTT. This sequence encodes CASSLVRGSGNTIYF.